The clone carrying this TCR beta chain occurred a few times. Its matching antigen is unknown. This sample is drawn from a study of T cell repertoires in cytomegalovirus infection. Study context: Both CMV infection and a matching HLA type were indicated by public TCR beta signatures.

Germline loops: CDR1 MNHNS, CDR2 SASEGT. The CDR3 length is 17 residues. With 7 bases removed from V and 6 bases from J, the gap between germline ends came to 24 bases. TCRdb passed the reads through MiXCR, listing each CDR3 protein once. The sample has 310,000 or so distinct CDR3 sequences, around 25% seen once; the top ten hold roughly 13%. General study findings and limits: Individuals carrying CMV plus the relevant HLA were identified by cumulative frequency of public TCR beta families.

The sample here was cultured PBMCs, taken from culture after CMV antigen stimulation. The J gene is TRBJ2-2, the V gene TRBV6-1; no firm D call. This TCR was recovered from a human donor in good health (CMV status not recorded). Some clones in this sample may be carry-over from other donors' samples. In DNA, the CDR3 is TGTGCCAGCAAGCTCGCGCCTCAAAGACAAAGATCCGGGGAGCTGTTTTTT. Amino acids: CASKLAPQRQRSGELFF.